This TCR beta chain was recovered during a study of blood T cell repertoires in COVID-19. Looking at the study overall: Acute and convalescent COVID-19 specimens originated in the United States, Italy and Spain. T cells, B-cell-depleted T cells, or PBMCs provided the cDNA or gDNA that served as material.

Assay: immunoSEQ multiplex PCR; the TCRdb copy retains only in-frame clones and omits some. Of 150,000 to 200,000 clones in the sample, 70% to 90% were seen once. The CDR3 is made up of 16 amino acids. Germline-derived CDR1 and CDR2 are SGDLS and YYNGEE. The V gene end was trimmed by 0 bases and the J gene end by 5 bases; junction bases not matched to a gene: 6. The clonotype was recovered from a man between 65 and 80 years old with active or convalescent COVID-19. The source material was peripheral blood. The rearrangement uses TRBV9 and TRBJ2-3, with TRBD1 matching over 10 bases. The DNA for the CDR3 is TGTGCCAGCAGCGTAGGAGGACAGGGGGTCGTAGATACGCAGTATTTT. It codes for CASSVGGQGVVDTQYF.